The 23 T cell receptor beta chains given below trace back to one sample, sequenced in a study of cytomegalovirus exposure and HLA in healthy donors. The PCR ran on 60 Vbeta and 13 Jbeta primers. TCRdb's copy holds only in-frame clones and misses some; the assay was immunoSEQ multiplex PCR. Among about 90,000 clones listed, less than 75% were seen once. Sequenced sample: PBMCs. The receptors originated from a man between 25 and 39 years old in good health and CMV-seronegative.

This clone appeared a few times. V gene TRBV6-5 combines with J gene TRBJ2-7, with 9 bases fitting TRBD1. CDR3 length equals 15 residues. CDR1 is MNHEY, CDR2 SVGAGI, per germline. The trim removed 6 bases at V and 4 bases at J, leaving 10 bases unmatched. The CDR3, as DNA: TGTGCCAGCAGCATGACCGGGACAGGGTCGTACGAGCAGTACTTC. Translated: CASSMTGTGSYEQYF.

CDR3 region: CASSLTENYGYTF. Here the CDR3 DNA reads TGCGCCAGCAGCCTGACGGAGAACTATGGCTACACCTTC. The rearrangement joins TRBV5-1 to TRBJ1-2; no clear D gene. Trimming left V 4 bases short and J 2 bases short, with 9 bases between. Germline CDR1 reads SGHRS; CDR2 reads YFSETQ. CDR3 length: 13 amino acids.

This clone was observed a single time. The chain combines TRBV27 with TRBJ2-7; 7 bases agree with TRBD1. With 5 bases clipped from V and 3 bases from J, the junction kept 7 bases outside the gene matches. The CDR3 has 14 residues. Germline CDR1 is MNHEY and CDR2 is SMNVEV (reference sequence). CDR3 bases: TGTGCCAGCAGTCAGACAGGGATCCTCTACGAGCAGTACTTC. Translation gives CASSQTGILYEQYF.

The chain carries TRBV5-1 and TRBJ1-2; a possible D gene is TRBD1 (6 bases). The CDR3 runs to 13 residues. Trimming took off 2 bases at V and 5 bases at J, with 10 bases between the two ends. Germline CDR1 reads SGHRS; CDR2 reads YFSETQ. The DNA for the CDR3 is TGCGCCAGCAGCTTCTCAGGGGAATATGGCTACACCTTC. It yields the protein CASSFSGEYGYTF.

The chain joins TRBV6-5 to TRBJ1-1, with D possibly being TRBD1 (6 bases). In germline, CDR1 is MNHEY, CDR2 SVGAGI. The CDR3 runs to 13 residues. Trimming took off 7 bases at V and 10 bases at J, with 19 bases between the two ends. The CDR3 here is CASNRGGSSGAFF. The CDR3 DNA reads as TGTGCCAGCAATCGGGGGGGCTCCTCGGGAGCTTTCTTT.

This clone is judged large (0.1 to 1%). V is TRBV7-9 and J is TRBJ2-1, with TRBD2 matching 8 bases. Germline lookup yields CDR1 SEHNR and CDR2 FQNEAQ (reference sequence). The CDR3 spans 18 residues. V gave up 5 bases and J gave up 0 bases; unmatched junction bases: 12. The CDR3 protein is CASSLPAGVSSSYNEQFF. The CDR3 bases are TGTGCCAGCAGCCTACCAGCGGGAGTATCAAGCTCCTACAATGAGCAGTTCTTC.

A few counts support this clone. The chain recombines TRBV5-1 with TRBJ2-3, with D possibly TRBD1 on 6 matching bases. The ends were cut back, 4 bases at V and 0 bases at J, with 12 bases in the middle. Germline CDR1 reads SGHRS; CDR2 reads YFSETQ. The CDR3 extends over 15 amino acids. The CDR3 reads CASSRQVASTDTQYF. DNA of the CDR3: TGCGCCAGCAGCAGACAGGTGGCTAGCACAGATACGCAGTATTTT.

V usage is TRBV10-1 and J usage is TRBJ1-2; D gene uncertain. Per the germline V gene, CDR1 is WNHNN and CDR2 is SYGVQD (reference sequence). This CDR3 spans 13 amino acids. The V end was cut by 4 bases, the J end by 2 bases, with 8 bases between. The chain's CDR3 is CASSAGVNYGYTF. In DNA form, the CDR3 reads TGCGCCAGCAGTGCGGGTGTCAACTATGGCTACACCTTC.

The V and J genes are TRBV6-5 and TRBJ1-6; D may be TRBD1 (6 bases). The CDR3 spans 15 residues. Trimming stripped 2 bases from V and 7 bases from J, with 12 bases between. Germline-derived CDR1 and CDR2 are MNHEY and SVGAGI. DNA for the CDR3: TGTGCCAGCAGTTACGAGGACAGTGAGAATTCACCCCTCCACTTT. It yields the protein CASSYEDSENSPLHF.

V and J are TRBV6-6 and TRBJ1-1; TRBD1 aligns across 9 bases. Unmatched junction bases numbered 15, after V lost 5 bases and J lost 11 bases. The germline gives CDR1 MNHNY, CDR2 SVGAGI (reference sequence). The CDR3 is made up of 15 amino acids. The CDR3 loop is CASSRGQGTQFGAFF. CDR3 nucleotide sequence: TGTGCCAGCAGTCGTGGACAGGGGACTCAATTCGGGGCTTTCTTT.

The rearrangement uses TRBV18 and TRBJ1-1, with TRBD1 identical over 8 bases. Looked up from germline, CDR1 is KGHSH and CDR2 is LQKENI. The CDR3 has 13 residues. The ends lost 3 bases at V and 7 bases at J; junction bases unmatched: 4. CDR3: CASSPTGEGEAFF. CDR3 in DNA: TGTGCCAGCTCACCGACAGGGGAGGGTGAAGCTTTCTTT.

The genes are TRBV10-3 and TRBJ2-7; 9 bases agree with TRBD2. The CDR3 is made up of 15 amino acids. Trimming took 4 bases from V and 5 from J; bases not matched to a gene: 9. Germline values: CDR1 ENHRY, CDR2 SYGVKD. Here the CDR3 DNA reads TGTGCCATCAGTGGTAGCGGGAGTGGTATCGACGAGCAGTACTTC. Translation: CAISGSGSGIDEQYF.

This clone was seen more than once but under ten times. This chain connects TRBV27 to TRBJ2-7, with 8 bases lining up with TRBD1. The ends lost 6 bases at V and 2 bases at J; junction bases unmatched: 9. The CDR3 sequence is 15 residues long. Germline V gives CDR1 MNHEY, CDR2 SMNVEV (reference sequence). The chain's CDR3 is CASSRQGRMTYEQYF. The DNA for the CDR3 is TGTGCCAGCAGCCGACAGGGGAGGATGACCTACGAGCAGTACTTC.

The CDR3 DNA reads TGTGCCAGCAGCGTAGCGTCTGGGGCGGGGGAGCAGTACTTC. Residues: CASSVASGAGEQYF. The chain is built from TRBV9 and TRBJ2-7; possible D gene TRBD2, 6 bases. CDR1 and CDR2 (germline): SGDLS, YYNGEE. The ends were cut back, 0 bases at V and 7 bases at J, with 14 bases in the middle. This CDR3 region has 14 residues.

This rearrangement joins TRBV5-1 to TRBJ2-6, with D hard to call. Deletions cut 0 bases from V and 4 bases from J, with 8 bases between. Germline V lookup: CDR1 SGHRS, CDR2 YFSETQ. This CDR3 has 15 residues. The chain's CDR3 is CASSLEGAGANVLTF. The CDR3 nucleotides read TGCGCCAGCAGCTTGGAAGGAGCCGGGGCCAACGTCCTGACTTTC.

The chain is built from TRBV18 and TRBJ2-5; 9 bases are shared with TRBD2. With V trimmed by 3 bases and J by 7 bases, 6 bases remained unmatched. This CDR3 is built from 14 residues. CDR1 and CDR2 (germline): KGHSH, LQKENI. Here the CDR3 DNA reads TGTGCCAGCTCACCGGCGGGAGGGCCGGGGACCCAGTACTTC. Translation: CASSPAGGPGTQYF.

The chain employs TRBV5-1 and TRBJ2-1; 7 nucleotides line up with TRBD1. In germline, CDR1 is SGHRS, CDR2 YFSETQ. Germline trimming cut 1 base from V and 12 bases from J; bases unmatched to any gene: 4. CDR3 size: 12 residues. CDR3 protein: CASSLQGDGQFF. CDR3 nucleotide sequence: TGCGCCAGCAGCTTGCAGGGGGATGGGCAGTTCTTC.

The chain joins TRBV29-1 to TRBJ2-7, with TRBD2 identical over 8 bases. Unmatched junction bases numbered 5, after V lost 7 bases and J lost 3 bases. The CDR3 runs 12 residues. CDR1 is SQVTM, CDR2 ANQGSEA, per germline. The CDR3 region has the DNA TGCAGCGCGACTAGCGTCTACTACGAGCAGTACTTC. As protein: CSATSVYYEQYF.

V and J are TRBV7-9 and TRBJ1-2, with 9 bases aligning to TRBD1. The V segment lost 5 bases and the J segment 8 bases; nucleotides outside the gene matches: 18. Germline V gene data show CDR1 as SEHNR and CDR2 as FQNEAQ (reference sequence). CDR3 length: 17 amino acids. DNA for the CDR3: TGTGCCAGCAGCCCGCCGGGACAGGGTATTCAACGAGTCGGCTACACCTTC. Translating it yields CASSPPGQGIQRVGYTF.

This clone was seen more than once but under ten times. The chain links TRBV6-1 to TRBJ1-1; unclear D gene. The V end was cut by 10 bases, the J end by 5 bases, with 17 bases between. Germline V gene data show CDR1 as MNHNS and CDR2 as SASEGT. This CDR3 is built from 13 residues. CDR3 sequence (DNA): TGTGCCACCGCTTGGGAGGGAAGAACTGAAGCTTTCTTT. Residues: CATAWEGRTEAFF.

This rearrangement joins TRBV19 to TRBJ2-7; a weak D match, TRBD1 (8 bases). The V gene's germline CDR1 is LNHDA and CDR2 SQIVND (reference sequence). The CDR3 consists of 14 residues. Trimming left V 8 bases short and J 2 bases short, with 16 bases between. The chain's CDR3 is CASHDRGGTYEQYF. CDR3 nucleotide sequence: TGTGCCAGTCACGACAGGGGAGGGACCTACGAGCAGTACTTC.

The chain is built from TRBV27 and TRBJ2-7; TRBD2 matches 9 bases. The length of the CDR3 is 13 residues. V shed 4 bases and J 4 bases; nucleotides not matched to a gene: 2. Germline V lookup: CDR1 MNHEY, CDR2 SMNVEV (reference sequence). The CDR3 nucleotides are TGTGCCAGCAGTTCCGCGGGAGGGTACGAGCAGTACTTC. Residues: CASSSAGGYEQYF.

V and J are TRBV10-1 and TRBJ2-1; 7 bases match TRBD2. The CDR3 spans 15 residues. V lost 4 bases to trimming and J lost 4 bases; unmatched junction nucleotides: 7. The germline V gene has CDR1 WNHNN and CDR2 SYGVQD (reference sequence). This CDR3 is CASSALAGAYNEQFF. The CDR3 DNA is TGCGCCAGCAGTGCGCTGGCGGGAGCATACAATGAGCAGTTCTTC.